This TCR beta chain came from a study of blood T cell repertoires in COVID-19. Sequenced by immunoSEQ multiplex PCR; TCRdb stores in-frame clones only, minus some. The sample contains approximately 250,000 clones, more than 70% of which appear only once. CDR3 size: 14 residues. The V end lost 1 base, the J end lost 5 bases, and 8 bases lay between the germline ends. CDR1 MNHNS and CDR2 SASEGT come from the germline V gene. Input material: PBMCs or T cells enriched from blood (not recorded which). The chain uses TRBV6-1 and TRBJ1-4; D remains unclear. This TCR derives from a woman aged 40 to 50 with acute COVID-19. CDR3 nucleotide sequence: TGTGCCAGCAGTGAAGTGAGAAGAAATGAAAAACTGTTTTTT. This sequence encodes CASSEVRRNEKLFF.